Below, 15 T cell receptor beta chains from the same sample are listed, as sequenced in a study of CD8 T cells in ankylosing spondylitis. MiXCR, applied by TCRdb to the 5' RACE reads, yields one record per CDR3 protein. Of about 160,000 distinct CDR3 sequences listed, roughly 10% are singletons. The sample taken for sequencing was blood, either unsorted or a sorted T cell fraction (not recorded which). These receptor sequences come from a female donor with ankylosing spondylitis or in good health (not recorded which).

This clonotype was seen a few times. The rearrangement joins TRBV7-9 to TRBJ2-4, with D perhaps TRBD1 (5 bases). The CDR3 runs to 15 residues. Trimming stripped 1 base from V and 2 bases from J, with 9 bases between. CDR1 and CDR2 from the germline V gene are SEHNR and FQNEAQ (reference sequence). The CDR3 spells CASSLGGVPKNIQYF. The CDR3 nucleotides read TGTGCCAGCAGCTTAGGGGGCGTACCCAAAAACATTCAGTACTTC.

This clonotype was seen only a few times. The chain links TRBV28 to TRBJ1-3; 9 bases align to TRBD1. J was trimmed by 4 bases and V by 6 bases; bases with no gene match: 7. The CDR3 spans 15 residues. The germline V gene encodes CDR1 MDHEN and CDR2 SYDVKM. The DNA for the CDR3 is TGTGCCAGCAGCCCCACAGGGGGCATGGGAAACACCATATATTTT. It specifies CASSPTGGMGNTIYF.

This clonotype turned up a few times. This chain joins TRBV4-2 and TRBJ2-7; 9 bases match TRBD1. V dropped 4 bases and J dropped 6; count of bases not matched to a gene: 7. This CDR3 has 14 residues. CDR1 and CDR2 from the germline V gene are LGHNA and YNFKEQ. The CDR3 loop is CASSLGQGEGEQYF. DNA for the CDR3: TGTGCCAGCAGCCTGGGACAGGGAGAGGGCGAGCAGTACTTC.

This clonotype was observed at least ten times. The chain uses TRBV7-8 and TRBJ2-4; no firm D call. Trimming left V 3 bases short and J 10 bases short, with 13 bases between. CDR3 length: 13 amino acids. In germline, CDR1 is SGHVS, CDR2 FQNEAQ. This CDR3 reads CASSFGIGDIQYF. For the CDR3, the DNA is TGTGCCAGCAGCTTTGGGATAGGAGATATTCAGTACTTC.

This clonotype has a count of ten or more. J is TRBJ1-6 and V is TRBV10-3; 9 bases align to TRBD1. Germline CDR1 reads ENHRY; CDR2 reads SYGVKD. There are 13 residues in the CDR3. V was clipped by 6 bases and J by 7 bases; unmatched bases: 1. The CDR3 here is CAIRGQGNSPLHF. The CDR3, as DNA: TGTGCCATCAGGGGACAGGGAAATTCACCCCTCCACTTT.

V gene TRBV7-9 combines with J gene TRBJ2-5, with D tentatively TRBD2 (5 bases). CDR3 length: 13 residues. The V end lost 5 bases, the J end lost 3 bases, and 10 bases lay between the germline ends. The germline V gene has CDR1 SEHNR and CDR2 FQNEAQ (reference sequence). The CDR3 spells CASSHRAEETQYF. The CDR3 DNA follows: TGTGCCAGCAGCCATCGAGCGGAAGAGACCCAGTACTTC.

By share of the sample, this clonotype is medium-sized. CDR3 region: CASSNGGRETQYF. The CDR3 DNA reads as TGTGCCAGCAGTAACGGAGGGCGAGAGACCCAGTACTTC. The V call is TRBV28, the J call TRBJ2-5, with TRBD2 as a possible D gene (6 bases). The CDR3 extends over 13 amino acids. The ends were cut back, 5 bases at V and 4 bases at J, with 11 bases in the middle. Per germline, CDR1 MDHEN and CDR2 SYDVKM.

V usage is TRBV6-2 or TRBV6-3 and J usage is TRBJ2-1; TRBD2 matches at 7 bases. The J segment lost 9 bases and the V segment lost 0 bases, leaving 14 bases of the junction unmatched. Germline CDR1 is MNHEY and CDR2 is SVGEGT. The CDR3 runs to 17 residues. The CDR3 DNA reads as TGTGCCAGCAGTTACTCGATGTTCGGTAGCGGGCCTATTGAGCAGTTCTTC. It yields the protein CASSYSMFGSGPIEQFF.

CDR3 in DNA: TGTGCCAGCAGCGCGGACAGGGATTATGGCTACACCTTC. Its translation: CASSADRDYGYTF. The rearrangement links TRBV27 to TRBJ1-2; 8 bases fit TRBD1. The germline V gene has CDR1 MNHEY and CDR2 SMNVEV (reference sequence). The trim removed 6 bases at V and 5 bases at J, leaving 5 bases unmatched. CDR3 size: 13 residues.

J is TRBJ2-7 and V is TRBV14; D possibly corresponds to TRBD1 (5 bases). V was clipped by 1 base and J by 6 bases, with 10 bases between them. The germline gives CDR1 SGHDN, CDR2 FVKESK. This CDR3 comprises 13 residues. The CDR3 sequence: CASSQVSGSEQYF. The CDR3 DNA is TGTGCCAGCAGCCAAGTTTCAGGGTCCGAGCAGTACTTC.

The rearrangement links TRBV10-1 to TRBJ2-5; D perhaps matches TRBD2 (5 bases). The germline V and J ends were trimmed by 3 bases and 5 bases, with 10 bases remaining between them. Germline CDR1 WNHNN, CDR2 SYGVQD (reference sequence). The CDR3 covers 13 residues. The CDR3 DNA is TGCGCCAGCAGTGACGGGGATTTGGAGACCCAGTACTTC. This gives the protein CASSDGDLETQYF.

The chain recombines TRBV12-3 or TRBV12-4 with TRBJ2-1, with a weak D call TRBD2 (6 bases). The CDR3 spans 18 residues. V was pared by 3 bases and J by 5 bases, with 23 bases between. The CDR3 coding sequence is TGTGCCAGCAGTTTCCGCTTCGGTAGCGGAACTAAAAACAATGAGCAGTTCTTC. Translation: CASSFRFGSGTKNNEQFF.

This chain links TRBV19 with TRBJ2-7, with a weak D call TRBD2 (6 bases). In germline, CDR1 is LNHDA, CDR2 SQIVND (reference sequence). Trimming removed 6 bases at V and 6 bases at J, with 9 bases between. The CDR3 loop spans 11 amino acids. Written as DNA, the CDR3 is TGTGCCAGTAGGGGGGGTATCGAGCAGTACTTC. It encodes CASRGGIEQYF.

The chain couples TRBV7-2 to TRBJ2-7; weak D call: TRBD2 (7 bases). The germline V gene encodes CDR1 SGHTA and CDR2 FQGNSA. The CDR3 runs 15 residues. V lost 7 bases and J lost 2, with 18 bases in between. In DNA form, the CDR3 reads TGTGCCAGCAACGAAGTGGGGGGGGGCACCTACGAGCAGTACTTC. It yields the protein CASNEVGGGTYEQYF. Full variable domain (outside the CDR3, taken from reference TRBV7-2 and TRBJ2-7): GAGVSQSPSNKVTEKGKDVELRCDPISGHTALYWYRQSLGQGLEFLIYFQGNSAPDKSGLPSDRFSAERTGGSVSTLTIQRTQQEDSAVYLCASNEVGGGTYEQYFGPGTRLTVT.

The genes are TRBV24-1 and TRBJ2-2; 9 bases line up with TRBD2. This CDR3 contains 17 residues. The V segment lost 5 bases and the J segment 4 bases; nucleotides outside the gene matches: 10. The germline gives CDR1 KGHDR, CDR2 SFDVKD. CDR3 nucleotide sequence: TGTGCCACCAGTGCCTTGGGTCCTAGCGGGGTCACCGGGGAGCTGTTTTTT. Its protein is CATSALGPSGVTGELFF.